This entry is about one T cell receptor (beta chain). It was version v3.0 of the immunoSEQ assay that was run at survey level. The protocol was immunoSEQ multiplex PCR, while the TCRdb copy is restricted to in-frame clones and leaves out a portion. The sample yields some 14,000 clones, roughly 80% seen once. The data were taken from a study of long-term antiretroviral therapy in people with HIV. CDR1 is LNHNV, CDR2 YYDKDF, per germline (reference sequence). This CDR3 comprises 14 residues. V gave up 5 bases and J gave up 2 bases, with 13 bases separating them. Sequences were derived from unsorted PBMCs, sampled 1.8 years before starting antiretroviral therapy. This receptor was obtained from a woman in her 40s with HIV. The chain carries TRBV15 and TRBJ2-7; possible D gene TRBD2, 5 bases. The CDR3 protein is CATSGSSTAYEQYF. As DNA, the CDR3 is TGTGCCACCAGCGGGAGTTCCACCGCCTACGAGCAGTACTTC.